Each of the 24 T cell receptor beta chains below was sequenced from the same sample in a study of regulatory T cells in long-lasting Graves disease. TCR beta libraries were built with iRepertoire HTBI primers and Arm-PCR of CDR3 regions. TCRdb re-analysed the multiplex PCR reads in MiXCR, keeping a single row per CDR3 protein. The sample holds over 300,000 distinct CDR3 sequences; 15% are singletons and the top ten take 20% to 25%. Time point defined: newly diagnosed GD, antithyroid drugs for less than 3 months. The TCR library used RNA extracted from PBMCs. This specimen consisted of peripheral blood mononuclear cells (PBMCs), obtained at new diagnosis, from a patient treated with antithyroid drugs. Source of these receptors: a female donor with Graves disease.

At least ten counts were recorded for this clonotype. The chain uses TRBV30 and TRBJ2-3; 10 positions match TRBD2. From germline, CDR1 is GTSNPN and CDR2 SVGIG (reference sequence). The ends lost 0 bases at V and 7 bases at J; junction bases unmatched: 10. The CDR3 sequence is 16 residues long. The CDR3 DNA is TGTGCCTGGAGTGTCACGGGGAGCGGGAGGGCACATACGCAGTATTTT. It yields the protein CAWSVTGSGRAHTQYF. The full variable domain, with the rest looked up from reference TRBV30 and TRBJ2-3, is SQTIHQWPATLVQPVGSPLSLECTVEGTSNPNLYWYRQAAGRGLQLLFYSVGIGQISSEVPQNLSASRPQDRQFILSSKKLLLSDSGFYLCAWSVTGSGRAHTQYFGPGTRLTVL.

This clonotype came up many times. The rearrangement links TRBV12-3 or TRBV12-4 to TRBJ2-1; TRBD1 matches at 9 bases. This CDR3 contains 15 residues. The ends lost 6 bases at V and 0 bases at J; junction bases unmatched: 3. CDR3 DNA sequence: TGTGCCAGCAGACCGGGACAGGGCTCCTACAATGAGCAGTTCTTC. Translation gives CASRPGQGSYNEQFF.

This clonotype came up many times. The chain couples TRBV20-1 to TRBJ1-1; maybe TRBD1 (5 bases). There are 13 residues in the CDR3. Germline V lookup: CDR1 DFQATT, CDR2 SNEGSKA (reference sequence). Trimming cost V 6 bases and J 2 bases, with 13 bases left between them. The CDR3 DNA reads as TGCAGTGCGCGGAGGGGCAGAAACACTGAAGCTTTCTTT. Translated, it gives CSARRGRNTEAFF.

The chain uses TRBV7-2 and TRBJ1-5; D remains unclear. Per the germline V gene, CDR1 is SGHTA and CDR2 is FQGNSA. The CDR3 contains 15 residues. V gave up 1 base and J gave up 0 bases, with 7 bases separating them. The CDR3 is CASSLVSISNQPQHF. CDR3 coding DNA: TGTGCCAGCAGCTTAGTCAGCATTAGCAATCAGCCCCAGCATTTT.

The chain combines TRBV9 with TRBJ1-1; TRBD1 aligns across 8 bases. J gave up 4 bases and V 3 bases, and 5 bases lay outside the gene matches. CDR1 and CDR2 from the germline V gene are SGDLS and YYNGEE. This CDR3 is built from 14 residues. As DNA, the CDR3 is TGTGCCAGCAGCGGGTGGACAGGGTCCACTGAAGCTTTCTTT. Translated, it gives CASSGWTGSTEAFF.

Ten or more counts support this clonotype. The chain recombines TRBV20-1 with TRBJ2-4, with 8 bases lining up with TRBD2. This CDR3 is built from 15 residues. J gave up 5 bases and V 6 bases, and 12 bases lay outside the gene matches. Germline V gene sequence: CDR1 DFQATT, CDR2 SNEGSKA (reference sequence). CDR3 loop: CSAGRPGLDQNIQYF. The CDR3 nucleotides read TGCAGTGCGGGCCGTCCGGGACTAGACCAAAACATTCAGTACTTC.

This chain uses TRBV27 with TRBJ1-3; D is ambiguous. Germline loops: CDR1 MNHEY, CDR2 SMNVEV (reference sequence). The CDR3 totals 14 residues. Between the trimmed V and J ends, which lost 8 bases and 0 bases, there was a span of 11 bases. CDR3 in amino acids: CASLDGLSGNTIYF. The CDR3, as DNA: TGTGCCAGCCTCGACGGACTCTCTGGAAACACCATATATTTT.

This clonotype was recorded at least ten times. The chain is built from TRBV27 and TRBJ1-5; tentatively, D is TRBD1 (5 bases). The CDR3 is made up of 17 amino acids. From germline, CDR1 is MNHEY and CDR2 SMNVEV (reference sequence). V lost 5 bases to trimming and J lost 6 bases, with 23 bases between them. The CDR3 sequence is CASSPTPLDWRGQPQHF. Here the CDR3 DNA reads TGTGCCAGCAGTCCCACCCCTCTGGACTGGAGGGGTCAGCCCCAGCATTTT.

This clonotype was seen more than once but under ten times. This chain links TRBV20-1 with TRBJ2-2, with 9 bases aligning to TRBD2. Per germline, CDR1 DFQATT and CDR2 SNEGSKA (reference sequence). V shed 2 bases, J shed 1 base, and the junction held 2 bases outside the gene matches. This CDR3 has 15 amino acids. CDR3 coding DNA: TGCAGTGCTAGAAATAGCGGGAGGAACACCGGGGAGCTGTTTTTT. Its protein is CSARNSGRNTGELFF.

This clonotype was detected many times. The V and J genes are TRBV5-5 and TRBJ2-3; TRBD2 aligns across 8 bases. From germline, CDR1 is SGHKS and CDR2 YYEKEE (reference sequence). CDR3 length: 15 residues. The ends lost 3 bases at V and 4 bases at J; junction bases unmatched: 7. CDR3 coding DNA: TGTGCCAGCAGCTCAAGACTAGCGCAGGCAGATACGCAGTATTTT. This translates into CASSSRLAQADTQYF.

This clonotype occurred many times. This chain uses TRBV11-3 with TRBJ2-2, with D possibly called TRBD1 or TRBD2 (5 bases each). The length of the CDR3 is 16 residues. With 5 bases removed from V and 5 bases from J, the gap between germline ends came to 18 bases. Germline V gives CDR1 SGHNT, CDR2 YENEEA. CDR3 amino acids: CASSQEQGALTGELFF. DNA of the CDR3: TGTGCCAGCAGCCAAGAGCAGGGAGCACTAACCGGGGAGCTGTTTTTT.

This clonotype was counted many times. The chain joins TRBV3-1 to TRBJ1-1; D not certain. Germline V lookup: CDR1 LGHDT, CDR2 YNNKEL (reference sequence). V was pared by 0 bases and J by 2 bases, with 13 bases between. This CDR3 region has 16 residues. The CDR3 sequence is CASSQDLRNPNTEAFF. In DNA form, the CDR3 reads TGTGCCAGCAGCCAAGATCTGAGGAACCCTAACACTGAAGCTTTCTTT.

This clonotype was observed many times. This chain uses TRBV9 with TRBJ1-3; D is perhaps TRBD1 (6 bases). Trimming took 4 bases from V and 0 from J, leaving 17 bases between them. This CDR3 contains 17 residues. Germline CDR1 and CDR2: SGDLS and YYNGEE. Here the CDR3 DNA reads TGTGCCAGCAGCCCCAGTACAGGGATCGTCTCTGGAAACACCATATATTTT. This gives the protein CASSPSTGIVSGNTIYF.

The chain has TRBV30 and TRBJ1-5; D might be TRBD1 (6 bases). There are 14 residues in the CDR3. Germline V gives CDR1 GTSNPN, CDR2 SVGIG (reference sequence). V was trimmed by 0 bases and J by 6 bases, leaving 12 bases between them. CDR3 in amino acids: CAWSVQGGGQPQHF. CDR3 nucleotide sequence: TGTGCCTGGAGTGTACAGGGCGGTGGTCAGCCCCAGCATTTT.

This clonotype has a count of ten or more. The chain carries TRBV28 and TRBJ2-3, with 10 bases that match TRBD1. Germline CDR1 and CDR2: MDHEN and SYDVKM. Trimming at V came to 3 bases and at J to 4 bases, leaving 7 bases not matched to a gene. CDR3 length: 16 amino acids. The CDR3, as DNA: TGTGCCAGCAGTTTGGGCTGGGGACAGGGGTCAGATACGCAGTATTTT. Encoded protein: CASSLGWGQGSDTQYF.

This clonotype was observed at least ten times. This rearrangement joins TRBV27 to TRBJ2-2, with a tentative D call TRBD2 (5 bases). The V and J ends lost 6 bases and 4 bases respectively, with 18 bases between them. This CDR3 is built from 16 residues. Germline V lookup: CDR1 MNHEY, CDR2 SMNVEV (reference sequence). This CDR3 is CASRIGLAESTGELFF. CDR3 DNA: TGTGCCAGCAGAATAGGACTGGCGGAAAGCACCGGGGAGCTGTTTTTT.

This clonotype was seen a few times. The rearrangement uses TRBV20-1 and TRBJ2-5; the match to TRBD2 covers 9 bases. The CDR3 has 18 residues. CDR1 is DFQATT, CDR2 SNEGSKA, per germline (reference sequence). V dropped 6 bases and J dropped 0; count of bases not matched to a gene: 17. The CDR3 here is CSARIPGLAGLHQETQYF. CDR3 coding DNA: TGCAGTGCCCGAATTCCAGGGCTAGCGGGACTACACCAAGAGACCCAGTACTTC.

The table lists this clonotype with many counts. CDR3 region: CASSLAGGTDTQYF. In DNA, the CDR3 is TGTGCCAGCAGCTTAGCGGGGGGCACAGATACGCAGTATTTT. The chain joins TRBV7-2 to TRBJ2-3; either TRBD1 or TRBD2 may supply D (5 bases each). Between the trimmed V and J ends, which lost 0 bases and 1 base, there was a span of 5 bases. The CDR3 is made up of 14 amino acids. In germline, CDR1 is SGHTA, CDR2 FQGNSA.

The V call is TRBV4-1, the J call TRBJ1-4; the D is unclear. V gave up 4 bases and J gave up 11 bases, with 11 bases separating them. This CDR3 is 12 amino acids long. CDR1 and CDR2 from the germline V gene are MGHRA and YSYEKL. The CDR3 bases are TGCGCCAGCAGCCGACGGCCAGAGAAACTGTTTTTT. Translation gives CASSRRPEKLFF.

This clonotype has at least ten counts. Germline and junction disagree at one end, which may indicate a read error. This chain connects TRBV4-1 to TRBJ1-5, with D hard to call. CDR3 length: 14 residues. From germline, CDR1 is MGHRA and CDR2 YSYEKL. CDR3: CASSPTGSNQPQHF. CDR3 in DNA: TGTGCCAGCAGCCCCACTGGTAGCAATCAGCCCCAGCATTTT.

This clonotype was counted many times. Mismatch with germline at one junction end may stem from a read error. This chain connects TRBV5-1 to TRBJ2-7, with 9 bases identical to TRBD2. There are 14 residues in the CDR3. The germline V gene has CDR1 SGHRS and CDR2 YFSETQ. CDR3 in DNA: TGTGCCAGCAGCAAGACTAGCGGATCCTACGAGCAGTACTTC. It yields the protein CASSKTSGSYEQYF.

As to this clonotype: This may arise from a read error, as a much more abundant clone is one base away. Given the absence of the conserved phenylalanine or tryptophan at the CDR3 end, a read error is likely. V usage is TRBV7-6 and J usage is TRBJ2-2; D gene unclear. Looked up from germline, CDR1 is SGHVS and CDR2 is FNYEAQ. Trimming pared 8 bases from V and 1 base from J, leaving 14 bases between. The CDR3 runs to 15 residues. The CDR3 DNA reads as TGTGCCAGCGGCGAGCGACAAAAGAACACCGGGGAGCTGTTTCTT. This sequence encodes CASGERQKNTGELFL.

This clonotype was counted at least ten times. The chain is built from TRBV27 and TRBJ2-3; D gene ambiguous. The CDR3 spans 12 residues. The V end lost 10 bases, the J end lost 5 bases, and 13 bases lay between the germline ends. Germline-derived CDR1 and CDR2 are MNHEY and SMNVEV (reference sequence). CDR3 coding DNA: TGTGCCACCTTGGCTTGGGGAGATACGCAGTATTTT. This encodes CATLAWGDTQYF.

There are many counts of this clonotype. The chain combines TRBV7-9 with TRBJ2-6, with unresolved D. Germline V gives CDR1 SEHNR, CDR2 FQNEAQ (reference sequence). The ends were cut back, 5 bases at V and 0 bases at J, with 14 bases in the middle. The CDR3 has 17 residues. CDR3 protein: CASSPRTSSSGANVLTF. CDR3 in DNA: TGTGCCAGCAGCCCCCGGACCTCTAGCTCTGGGGCCAACGTCCTGACTTTC.